Reported below is one TCR beta chain. Its antigen is as yet unknown. The data were taken from a study of CD8 T cells in ankylosing spondylitis. Study-level findings and limits: Existing reports had already noted some motif variants in reactive arthritis synovial fluid and blood. Typical of ankylosing spondylitis blood, it appeared, was a TCR beta motif of fewer than 10 highly homologous variants. From matched ankylosing spondylitis synovial fluid, disease-linked clones were reportedly recovered at significantly enriched levels. A CD8+ phenotype characterized the disease-linked clones, which were relatively rare in peripheral blood.

The CDR3 extends over 15 amino acids. The V segment lost 4 bases and the J segment 5 bases; nucleotides outside the gene matches: 9. CDR1 is LGHNA, CDR2 YNFKEQ, per germline. Generation of TCR beta libraries employed quantitative 5'-RACE incorporating molecular barcodes. TCRdb redid the calling of the 5' RACE reads with MiXCR, one entry per CDR3 protein. This sample has roughly 670,000 distinct CDR3 sequences, with 15% to 20% found just once. The rearrangement joins TRBV4-2 to TRBJ2-7, with 9 bases identical to TRBD1. This TCR came from a male donor with ankylosing spondylitis. The sequenced sample was blood, either unsorted or a sorted T cell fraction (not recorded which). The CDR3 bases are TGTGCCAGCAGCCCGGCATGGACAGGGGCCGACGAGCAGTACTTC. It specifies CASSPAWTGADEQYF.